The rows below give T cell receptor beta chains drawn from one sample of a study of blood T cell repertoires in COVID-19. Assay used: immunoSEQ multiplex PCR; TCRdb lists only in-frame clones, some missing. The sample has approximately 220,000 clones; roughly 81% are singletons. Material for sequencing was peripheral blood. The receptor set was obtained from a man aged 45 to 65 who had recovered from COVID-19. Each CDR3 is given with its conserved first and last residue. Clone size appears in some rows only: once, few, many, or a class for an expanded clone.

.,TRBV3-1/TRBV3-2,TRBJ2-1,CASSLASEQFF
.,TRBV30,TRBJ1-1,CAWSPNPRGEAFF
.,TRBV27,TRBJ1-1,CASSLDRVDTEAFF
once,TRBV2,TRBJ1-3,CASSPPRGTNTIYF
once,TRBV5-6,TRBJ2-3,CASNTAVRGRGADTQYF
.,TRBV6-5,TRBJ2-7,CASRKPGQTYEQYF
.,TRBV3-1/TRBV3-2,TRBJ2-1,CASSQDSSVNSYNEQFF
.,TRBV10-2,TRBJ2-3,CASSEPAEGTDTQYF
.,TRBV2,TRBJ2-5,CASRPGLQGTQYF
.,TRBV10-3,TRBJ1-4,CAISQGGEKLFF
.,TRBV5-8,TRBJ2-2,CASSLAGLAGGPSNTGELFF
few,TRBV6-5,TRBJ1-2,CASSYGQGLYGYTF
.,TRBV19,TRBJ2-7,CASSTGTVLYEQYF
.,TRBV28,TRBJ1-2,CASSPTGTGGEVIGYTF
.,TRBV28,TRBJ2-3,CASSPSGSLDTQYF
.,TRBV2,TRBJ2-7,CASTISGDEQYF
.,TRBV5-4,TRBJ1-5,CASSLGPGNGQPQHF
.,TRBV5-4,TRBJ2-1,CASSSRQGLHNEQFF
.,TRBV2,TRBJ2-7,CASRQAAGDSYEQYF
once,TRBV28,TRBJ1-4,CATTDRNEKLFF
.,TRBV5-6,TRBJ2-7,CASSSSYEQYF
.,TRBV28,TRBJ1-2,CASSSPGTGAYNYGYTF
.,TRBV15,TRBJ2-2,CATSRERGQGDHTGELFF
.,TRBV28,TRBJ1-3,CASSPQGTGGRNTIYF
.,TRBV10-3,TRBJ2-5,CAISESGREETQYF
.,TRBV11-2,TRBJ2-7,CASSLSGPEQYF
.,TRBV14,TRBJ1-2,CASSQQEGYGYTF
few,TRBV2,TRBJ2-5,CASRRQGVGETQYF
.,TRBV6-1,TRBJ1-1,CASSESSVNTEAFF
.,TRBV19,TRBJ2-7,CASHGPGQLNYEQYF
.,TRBV28,TRBJ1-4,CASSTGTNEKLFF
.,TRBV28,TRBJ2-1,CASYSRGLSYNEQFF
.,TRBV6-6,TRBJ1-2,CASSYEGFGGYTF
once,TRBV27,TRBJ2-3,CASSSYSGSGGGTDTQYF
.,TRBV7-2,TRBJ2-7,CASSPGGRESF
.,TRBV19,TRBJ2-2,CASCLGGSSIGELFF
.,TRBV28,TRBJ2-7,CASSFLGRPYEQYF
.,TRBV6-5,TRBJ2-1,CASSRTGVSYNEQFF
.,TRBV9,TRBJ1-1,CASSARGNTEAFF
.,TRBV7-9,TRBJ1-2,CASSLFLGWGPHGYTF
.,TRBV29-1,TRBJ2-5,CSVWLSQETQYF
.,TRBV12-5,TRBJ2-6,CASGLWGREANVLTF
.,TRBV19,TRBJ2-2,CASSVQGGTGELFF
many,TRBV7-2,TRBJ1-1,CASSSGLRDPEAFF